This TCR beta chain was found in a study of cytomegalovirus exposure and HLA in healthy donors. Findings and caveats of the study: The listing of 150 to 200 TCR beta chains classed them as cytomegalovirus-associated. The CMV antigen specificity of three CMV-associated chains was confirmed through in vitro analysis. Further analysis was carried out later, and it showed several of the most significant clusters appearing linked to common viral pathogens.

The PCR made use of 60 Vbeta and 13 Jbeta primers. Under the authors' procedure: Roughly 11 million shared chains were among about 80 million unique TCR beta chains counted in a later analysis. Assay: immunoSEQ multiplex PCR; the TCRdb copy retains only in-frame clones and omits some. The DNA gave D and trimming, while V, J and clone size come from that table. The sample carries about 140,000 clones, roughly 80% recorded once. Germline lookup yields CDR1 MNHNS and CDR2 SASEGT. The V end was cut by 2 bases, the J end by 2 bases, with 10 bases between. The CDR3 runs to 15 residues. Comments on this clone: Its cognate antigen is unknown.

Sequenced sample: PBMCs. V and J are TRBV6-1 and TRBJ2-1, with D tentatively TRBD2 (5 bases). This clonotype was sampled from a female donor in good health and CMV-seronegative. This chain's CDR3 is CASSESAGPYNEQFF. CDR3 nucleotide sequence: TGTGCCAGCAGTGAATCGGCGGGTCCCTACAATGAGCAGTTCTTC.